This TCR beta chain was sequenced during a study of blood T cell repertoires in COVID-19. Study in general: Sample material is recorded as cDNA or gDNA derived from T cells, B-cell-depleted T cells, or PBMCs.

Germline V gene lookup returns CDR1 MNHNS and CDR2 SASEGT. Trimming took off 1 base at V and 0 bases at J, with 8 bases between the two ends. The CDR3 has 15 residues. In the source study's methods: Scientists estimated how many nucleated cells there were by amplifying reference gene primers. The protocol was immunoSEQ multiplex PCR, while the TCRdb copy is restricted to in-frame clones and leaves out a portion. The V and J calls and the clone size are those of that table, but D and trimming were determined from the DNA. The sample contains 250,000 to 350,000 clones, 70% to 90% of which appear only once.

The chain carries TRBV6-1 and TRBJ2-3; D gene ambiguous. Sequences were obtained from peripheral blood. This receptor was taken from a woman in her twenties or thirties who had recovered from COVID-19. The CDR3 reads CASSEVAESTDTQYF. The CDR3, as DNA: TGTGCCAGCAGTGAAGTGGCAGAAAGCACAGATACGCAGTATTTT.